The 15 T cell receptor beta chains presented below share a single source sample, sequenced in a study of neurological immune-mediated disorders. Time point here: technical triplicate 2. TCRdb reprocessed the 5' RACE reads with MiXCR, giving one entry per CDR3 protein. The sample contains around 56,000 distinct CDR3 sequences, less than 25% of which appear only once. The sample taken for sequencing was PBMCs. The receptors shown here come from a man aged 55-75 years with HTLV-1-associated myelopathy (HAM/TSP).

This clonotype was detected many times. This chain uses TRBV15 with TRBJ2-1, with TRBD1 matching over 7 bases. The CDR3 consists of 18 residues. CDR1 is LNHNV, CDR2 YYDKDF, per germline (reference sequence). The ends lost 5 bases at V and 4 bases at J; junction bases unmatched: 17. The CDR3 is CATSGTGAGMGVYNEQFF. CDR3 nucleotide sequence: TGTGCCACCAGCGGTACAGGGGCCGGAATGGGGGTATACAATGAGCAGTTCTTC.

This clonotype has a count of ten or more. The chain links TRBV7-2 to TRBJ2-7, with 11 bases matching TRBD2. Germline V gene lookup returns CDR1 SGHTA and CDR2 FQGNSA. V gave up 5 bases and J gave up 2 bases; unmatched junction bases: 5. This CDR3 has 15 amino acids. Here the CDR3 reads CASSPSSGRAYEQYF. Written as DNA, the CDR3 is TGTGCCAGCAGCCCCAGTAGCGGGAGGGCCTACGAGCAGTACTTC.

This sequence joins TRBV12-3 or TRBV12-4 and TRBJ2-1; 7 positions agree with TRBD1. Trimming took 5 bases from V and 8 from J; bases not matched to a gene: 3. The CDR3 loop spans 12 amino acids. Written as DNA, the CDR3 is TGTGCCAGCAGTGAACAGGGGCATGAGCAGTTCTTC. This codes for CASSEQGHEQFF.

This clonotype came up many times. This chain joins TRBV4-1 and TRBJ2-2, with TRBD1 as a possible D gene (5 bases). CDR3 length: 18 amino acids. V was clipped by 0 bases and J by 2 bases, with 16 bases between them. Per the germline V gene, CDR1 is MGHRA and CDR2 is YSYEKL. CDR3 loop: CASSQEGSGSTNTGELFF. Written as DNA, the CDR3 is TGCGCCAGCAGCCAAGAAGGCTCAGGGTCCACCAACACCGGGGAGCTGTTTTTT.

As to this clonotype: A read error may explain this, as a much larger clone is one base away. This chain connects TRBV7-9 to TRBJ1-2, with D perhaps matching TRBD1 (5 bases). The CDR3 consists of 16 residues. Germline CDR1 and CDR2: SEHNR and FQNEAQ (reference sequence). CDR3 sequence: CASSPRGDGKGASYNF. The DNA of the CDR3 is TGTGCCAGCAGCCCTAGAGGGGACGGGAAGGGAGCGAGCTACAACTTC.

This clonotype is a singleton in its sample. The junction does not match germline at one end; this may be a read error. The chain links TRBV29-1 to TRBJ2-2, with a tentative D call TRBD2 (6 bases). The CDR3 extends over 14 amino acids. Germline V lookup: CDR1 SQVTM, CDR2 ANQGSEA. DNA of the CDR3: TGCGGCGTTGAGGCTGGGACTTTGACCGGGGAGCTGTTTTTT. Translation: CGVEAGTLTGELFF.

CDR3 sequence reads: CASSPQGNQPQHF. The CDR3 DNA is TGTGCCAGCTCACCTCAAGGGAATCAGCCCCAGCATTTT. The V call is TRBV18, the J call TRBJ1-5; D is unclear. The V end was cut by 3 bases, the J end by 4 bases, with 7 bases between. CDR3 length equals 13 residues. CDR1 KGHSH and CDR2 LQKENI come from the germline V gene.

V gene TRBV20-1 combines with J gene TRBJ2-3; 7 bases match TRBD1. Trimming removed 3 bases from V and 6 bases from J; junction bases left unmatched: 9. The CDR3 has 14 amino acids. Germline CDR1 DFQATT, CDR2 SNEGSKA (reference sequence). The CDR3 protein is CSASFQQGPDTQYF. The CDR3 region has the DNA TGCAGTGCTAGTTTTCAACAGGGGCCCGATACGCAGTATTTT.

There are many counts of this clonotype. The rearrangement links TRBV5-5 to TRBJ1-1; D perhaps matches TRBD1 (5 bases). The CDR3 runs to 15 residues. Trimming cost V 5 bases and J 0 bases, with 14 bases left between them. Per the germline V gene, CDR1 is SGHKS and CDR2 is YYEKEE (reference sequence). DNA for the CDR3: TGTGCCAGCAGTATCGGGGCAACCATGAACACTGAAGCTTTCTTT. This sequence encodes CASSIGATMNTEAFF.

This clonotype appeared many times. The chain employs TRBV9 and TRBJ2-1; D call uncertain. Trimming shortened V by 4 bases and J by 7 bases, and 12 bases separated the two germline ends. From germline, CDR1 is SGDLS and CDR2 YYNGEE. CDR3 length: 13 amino acids. This CDR3 is CASSTSPMNEQFF. The CDR3 bases are TGTGCCAGCAGCACCTCTCCCATGAATGAGCAGTTCTTC.

This clonotype was counted many times. The rearrangement joins TRBV6-5 to TRBJ1-4; D unclear. Germline V gene data show CDR1 as MNHEY and CDR2 as SVGAGI. The CDR3 totals 15 residues. Trimming cost V 5 bases and J 0 bases, with 10 bases left between them. CDR3 DNA: TGTGCCAGCAGTAAAGAGGCCGCAACTAATGAAAAACTGTTTTTT. This translates into CASSKEAATNEKLFF.

This clonotype is medium-sized (0.01 to 0.1%). V and J are TRBV20-1 and TRBJ2-1; 12 nucleotides match TRBD2. Germline CDR1 is DFQATT and CDR2 is SNEGSKA (reference sequence). The CDR3 extends over 14 amino acids. V shed 6 bases, J shed 12 bases, and the junction held 12 bases outside the gene matches. CDR3 nucleotides: TGCAGTGCAGCCCGGACTAGCGGGACGGTGGGGCAGTTCTTC. Translation gives CSAARTSGTVGQFF.

This clonotype was observed many times. The chain is built from TRBV7-2 and TRBJ2-5; either TRBD1 or TRBD2 may fit D (6 bases each). CDR1 is SGHTA, CDR2 FQGNSA, per germline. Trimming shortened V by 2 bases and J by 6 bases, and 13 bases separated the two germline ends. This CDR3 is 14 amino acids long. The CDR3 coding sequence is TGTGCCAGCAGCTTAACGACGGGGGACAAGACCCAGTACTTC. Its protein is CASSLTTGDKTQYF.

In this sample, this clonotype turned up many times. The chain employs TRBV20-1 and TRBJ1-4; D gene unclear. Per germline, CDR1 DFQATT and CDR2 SNEGSKA (reference sequence). Trimming took 1 base from V and 4 from J, leaving 10 bases between them. The CDR3 has 14 residues. The chain's CDR3 is CSARGRGHNEKLFF. The CDR3 nucleotides read TGCAGTGCTAGAGGGCGGGGTCATAATGAAAAACTGTTTTTT.

This clonotype was seen ten or more times. The chain carries TRBV6-6 and TRBJ2-7; 9 nucleotides align to TRBD2. The CDR3 contains 15 residues. CDR1 is MNHNY, CDR2 SVGAGI, per germline (reference sequence). Germline trimming cut 7 bases from V and 0 bases from J; bases unmatched to any gene: 7. In DNA form, the CDR3 reads TGTGCCAGCAAGCGCGGGGGGGGCAGCTCCTACGAGCAGTACTTC. Amino acid sequence: CASKRGGGSSYEQYF.